These 7 T cell receptor beta chains were all obtained from the same sample, sequenced in a study of T cells in Graves' hyperthyroidism and ophthalmopathy (dated by TCRdb to between 2019 and 2020). The method behind the library was multiplex PCR. TCRdb records Illumina HiSeq 2000 as the sequencer. TCR beta CDR3 regions were amplified from RNA transcripts. For the first round of RT-PCR on the TCR CDR3, the HTBI primer set was used together with the Qiagen OneStep RT-PCR kit. TCRdb ran its own pipeline on the public reads, namely fastp trimming at Q25 and MiXCR clone calling, and kept in-frame beta chains. Entries that share a CDR3 protein sequence are merged under the most common genes and DNA. The sample table records 360,000 or so distinct CDR3 sequences; over 15% of these occur just once. The ten largest clones capture around 3.4% of the sample. Sequences were obtained from blood. These receptors were taken from a woman aged 18-29 years with Graves' hyperthyroidism.

This clonotype occurred many times. J is TRBJ1-4 and V is TRBV2; D is ambiguous. From germline, CDR1 is SNHLY and CDR2 FYNNEI. The CDR3 runs to 13 residues. V dropped 5 bases and J dropped 8 bases, with 12 bases sitting between them. CDR3 DNA: TGTGCCAGCAGTATCTCCGGGCAGGAAAAACTGTTTTTT. This codes for CASSISGQEKLFF. Drawing the rest from reference TRBV2 and TRBJ1-4, the complete variable domain is EPEVTQTPSHQVTQMGQEVILRCVPISNHLYFYWYRQILGQKVEFLVSFYNNEISEKSEIFDDQFSVERPDGSNFTLKIRSTKLEDSAMYFCASSISGQEKLFFGSGTQLSVL.

This clonotype was recorded many times. The CDR3 loop is CSVETRAYNGPFF. As DNA, the CDR3 is TGCAGCGTTGAGACTCGAGCTTACAATGGCCCTTTCTTT. V and J are TRBV29-1 and TRBJ1-1; D is ambiguous. The germline CDR1 and CDR2 sequences are SQVTM and ANQGSEA. V was trimmed by 3 bases and J by 12 bases, leaving 20 bases between them. The CDR3 consists of 13 residues.

Many counts were recorded for this clonotype. This sequence joins TRBV2 and TRBJ2-2; D gene unclear. Germline values: CDR1 SNHLY, CDR2 FYNNEI. V lost 3 bases and J lost 0, with 5 bases in between. This CDR3 spans 14 amino acids. The CDR3, as DNA: TGTGCCAGCAGTGAGCCGTCGAACACCGGGGAGCTGTTTTTT. This encodes CASSEPSNTGELFF.

The chain is built from TRBV6-1 and TRBJ2-7; possible D gene TRBD1, 5 bases. V lost 6 bases to trimming and J lost 0 bases, with 12 bases between them. Germline CDR1 and CDR2: MNHNS and SASEGT. This CDR3 region has 14 residues. Written as DNA, the CDR3 is TGTGCCAGCAGCCGCGACAGTAACTCCTACGAGCAGTACTTC. The encoded protein is CASSRDSNSYEQYF.

This clonotype was counted ten times or more. Compared with germline, one end of the junction differs, possibly owing to a read error. The V and J genes are TRBV12-3 or TRBV12-4 and TRBJ2-5; a possible D gene is TRBD1 (5 bases). The CDR3 loop spans 14 amino acids. CDR3 in amino acids: CVSSAGQAQETQYF. The CDR3, as DNA: TGTGTCAGCAGCGCAGGACAAGCGCAAGAGACCCAGTACTTC.

Worth noting for this clonotype: Given a much more abundant clone one base away, this may be a read error. This chain uses TRBV2 with TRBJ2-4; TRBD1 might be the D (6 bases). CDR3 size: 13 residues. Germline V CDR1 and CDR2: SNHLY, FYNNEI. In DNA form, the CDR3 reads TGTGCCACCGTCGAGGGGGTTGGAGACATTAAGTACTTC. This codes for CATVEGVGDIKYF.

This clonotype appeared many times. This rearrangement joins TRBV27 to TRBJ1-1, with 7 bases fitting TRBD1. CDR3 length: 14 residues. Germline V gene lookup returns CDR1 MNHEY and CDR2 SMNVEV (reference sequence). V was pared by 2 bases and J by 6 bases, with 6 bases of the junction left unmatched. The DNA of the CDR3 is TGTGCCAGCAGTTTAATAGGGGGCGGCTCTGAAGCTTTCTTT. Its protein product is CASSLIGGGSEAFF.